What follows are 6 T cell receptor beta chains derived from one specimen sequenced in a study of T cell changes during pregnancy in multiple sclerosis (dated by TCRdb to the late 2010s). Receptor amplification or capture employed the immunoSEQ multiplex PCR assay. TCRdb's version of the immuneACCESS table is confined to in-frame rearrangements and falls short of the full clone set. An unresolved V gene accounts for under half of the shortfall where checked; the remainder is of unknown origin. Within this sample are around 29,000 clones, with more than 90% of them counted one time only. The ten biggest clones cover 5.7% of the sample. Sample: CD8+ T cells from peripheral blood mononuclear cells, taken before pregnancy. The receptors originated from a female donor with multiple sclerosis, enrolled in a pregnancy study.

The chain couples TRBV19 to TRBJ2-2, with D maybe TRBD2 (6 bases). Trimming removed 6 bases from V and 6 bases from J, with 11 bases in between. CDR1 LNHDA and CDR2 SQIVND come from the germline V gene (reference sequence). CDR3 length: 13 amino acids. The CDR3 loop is CASRIREAGELFF. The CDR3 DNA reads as TGTGCCAGTAGAATAAGGGAGGCCGGGGAGCTGTTTTTT.

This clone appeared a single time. The DNA for the CDR3 is TGCGCCAGCAGCTTGGGACTCCTCCGGCATGAGCAGTTCTTC. Amino acids: CASSLGLLRHEQFF. The chain joins TRBV5-1 to TRBJ2-1; D is unclear. This CDR3 comprises 14 residues. Germline CDR1 and CDR2: SGHRS and YFSETQ. Trimming took 0 bases from V and 8 from J, leaving 12 bases between them.

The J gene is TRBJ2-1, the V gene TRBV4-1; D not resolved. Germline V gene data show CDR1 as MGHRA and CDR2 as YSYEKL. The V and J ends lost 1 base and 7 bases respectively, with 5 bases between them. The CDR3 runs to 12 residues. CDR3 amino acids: CASSQVSNEQFF. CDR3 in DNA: TGCGCCAGCAGCCAAGTGAGTAATGAGCAGTTCTTC.

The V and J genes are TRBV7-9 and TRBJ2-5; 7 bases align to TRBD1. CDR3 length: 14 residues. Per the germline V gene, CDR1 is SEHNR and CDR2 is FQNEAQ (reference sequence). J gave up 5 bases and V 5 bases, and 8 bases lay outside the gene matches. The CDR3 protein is CASSADRDRETQYF. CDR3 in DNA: TGTGCCAGCAGCGCAGACAGGGATCGCGAGACCCAGTACTTC.

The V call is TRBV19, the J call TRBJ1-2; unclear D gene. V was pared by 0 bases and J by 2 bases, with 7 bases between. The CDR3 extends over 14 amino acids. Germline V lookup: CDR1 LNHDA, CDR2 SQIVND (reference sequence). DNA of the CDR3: TGTGCCAGTAGTATAGACAGAAACAACTATGGCTACACCTTC. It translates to CASSIDRNNYGYTF.

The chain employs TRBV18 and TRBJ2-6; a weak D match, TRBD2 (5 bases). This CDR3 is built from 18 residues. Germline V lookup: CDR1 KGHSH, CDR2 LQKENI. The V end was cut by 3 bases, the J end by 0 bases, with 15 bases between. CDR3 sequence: CASSPGWEGSSGANVLTF. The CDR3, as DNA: TGTGCCAGCTCACCGGGATGGGAAGGGAGCTCTGGGGCCAACGTCCTGACTTTC. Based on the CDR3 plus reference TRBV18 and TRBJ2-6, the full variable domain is NAGVMQNPRHLVRRRGQEARLRCSPMKGHSHVYWYRQLPEEGLKFMVYLQKENIIDESGMPKERFSAEFPKEGPSILRIQQVVRGDSAAYFCASSPGWEGSSGANVLTFGAGSRLTVL.